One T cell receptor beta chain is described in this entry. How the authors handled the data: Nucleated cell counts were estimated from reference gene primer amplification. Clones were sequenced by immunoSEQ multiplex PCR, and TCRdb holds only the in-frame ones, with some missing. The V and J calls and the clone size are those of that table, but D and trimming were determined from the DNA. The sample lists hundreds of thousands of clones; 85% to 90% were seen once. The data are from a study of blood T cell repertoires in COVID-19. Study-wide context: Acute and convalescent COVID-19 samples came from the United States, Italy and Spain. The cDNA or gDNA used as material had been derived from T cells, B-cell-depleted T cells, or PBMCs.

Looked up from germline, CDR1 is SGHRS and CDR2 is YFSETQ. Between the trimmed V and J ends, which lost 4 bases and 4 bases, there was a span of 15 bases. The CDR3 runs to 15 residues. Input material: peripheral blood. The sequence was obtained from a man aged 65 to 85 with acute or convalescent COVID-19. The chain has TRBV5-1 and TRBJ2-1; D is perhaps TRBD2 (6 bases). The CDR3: CASSLGSSVYNEQFF. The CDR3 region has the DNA TGCGCCAGCAGCCTCGGGTCTAGCGTGTACAATGAGCAGTTCTTC.